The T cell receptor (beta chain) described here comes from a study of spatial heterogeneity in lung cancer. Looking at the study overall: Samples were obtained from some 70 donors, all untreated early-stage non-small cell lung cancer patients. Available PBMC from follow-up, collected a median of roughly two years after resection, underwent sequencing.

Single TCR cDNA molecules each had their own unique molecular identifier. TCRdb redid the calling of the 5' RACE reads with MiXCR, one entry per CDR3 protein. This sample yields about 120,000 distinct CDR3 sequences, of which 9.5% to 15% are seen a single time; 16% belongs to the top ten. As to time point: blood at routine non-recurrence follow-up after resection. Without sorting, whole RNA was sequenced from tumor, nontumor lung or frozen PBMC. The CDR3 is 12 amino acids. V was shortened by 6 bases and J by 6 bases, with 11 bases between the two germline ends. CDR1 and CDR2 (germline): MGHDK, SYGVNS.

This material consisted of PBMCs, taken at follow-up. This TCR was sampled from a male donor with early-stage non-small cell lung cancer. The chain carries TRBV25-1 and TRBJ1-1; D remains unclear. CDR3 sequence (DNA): TGTGCCAGCAGAGTAGGGTACGCTGAAGCTTTCTTT. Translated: CASRVGYAEAFF. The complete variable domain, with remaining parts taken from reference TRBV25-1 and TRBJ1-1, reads EADIYQTPRYLVIGTGKKITLECSQTMGHDKMYWYQQDPGMELHLIHYSYGVNSTEKGDLSSESTVSRIRTEHFPLTLESARPSHTSQYLCASRVGYAEAFFGQGTRLTVV.